This T cell receptor beta chain was retrieved from a study of blood T cell repertoires in COVID-19. Study-level information: Acute and convalescent COVID-19 specimens originated in the United States, Italy and Spain. The cDNA or gDNA used as material had been derived from T cells, B-cell-depleted T cells, or PBMCs.

In the source study's methods: Reference gene primer amplification gave estimated nucleated cell counts. The table came from immunoSEQ multiplex PCR; TCRdb's copy has only in-frame clones and leaves some out. V, J and clone size reflect that table, while D and trimming were determined from the DNA. Among approximately 220,000 clones listed, roughly four fifths were seen once. There are 15 residues in the CDR3. V lost 0 bases, J lost 0 bases, and 2 bases stayed unmatched. Looked up from germline, CDR1 is SGDLS and CDR2 is YYNGEE. The sequenced material came from peripheral blood. The sequence was collected from a woman younger than 45 who had recovered from COVID-19. V gene TRBV9 combines with J gene TRBJ2-7, with TRBD2 matching 8 bases. The CDR3, as DNA: TGTGCCAGCAGCGTAGGACTAGCGAGCTCCTACGAGCAGTACTTC. Translated, it gives CASSVGLASSYEQYF.